This entry describes one T cell receptor beta chain. This entry belongs to a study of blood T cell repertoires in COVID-19. The wider study: Sample material is recorded as cDNA or gDNA derived from T cells, B-cell-depleted T cells, or PBMCs.

Authors' analysis steps: Using reference gene primer amplification, nucleated cell counts were estimated. Only in-frame clones appear in the TCRdb table, and some are missing; sequencing was by immunoSEQ multiplex PCR. V, J and clone size are those of that table, while D and trimming were read from the DNA. This table has about 170,000 clones, around four fifths appearing once. The CDR3 length is 11 residues. With 7 bases removed from V and 7 bases from J, the gap between germline ends came to 8 bases. Germline assignment: CDR1 MDHEN and CDR2 SYDVKM. V and J are TRBV28 and TRBJ2-1; D is unclear. The sample taken for sequencing was peripheral blood. This TCR was sampled from a woman aged 70 to 79 with COVID-19, enrolled during active disease. The CDR3 DNA reads as TGTGCCAGCACTTTTCTGAATGAGCAGTTCTTC. This translates into CASTFLNEQFF.